The clone carrying this TCR beta chain appeared a single time. This CDR3 is also generated by other DNA sequences in the sample. This entry is derived from a study of T cell changes during pregnancy in multiple sclerosis. V lost 6 bases, J lost 5 bases, and 7 bases stayed unmatched. This CDR3 region has 13 residues. In germline, CDR1 is MDHEN, CDR2 SYDVKM. The assay was immunoSEQ multiplex PCR, and TCRdb's table has in-frame clones only and misses some. This table holds some 28,000 clones, around nine tenths found once. This receptor was obtained from a female donor with multiple sclerosis, enrolled in a pregnancy study. The specimen was CD8+ T cells from peripheral blood mononuclear cells, collected before pregnancy. The rearrangement uses TRBV28 and TRBJ2-7; 7 positions match TRBD2. The chain's CDR3 is CASSQPGGDEQYF. The CDR3 DNA reads TGTGCCAGCAGCCAACCGGGAGGTGACGAGCAGTACTTC. The entire variable domain, with the rest obtained from reference TRBV28 and TRBJ2-7, is as follows: DVKVTQSSRYLVKRTGEKVFLECVQDMDHENMFWYRQDPGLGLRLIYFSYDVKMKEKGDIPEGYSVSREKKERFSLILESASTNQTSMYLCASSQPGGDEQYFGPGTRLTVT.